The 22 T cell receptor beta chains in this list originate from one sample, sequenced in a study of T-cell reconstitution after alpha-beta-depleted transplantation in children. Unique molecular identifiers were used to barcode this TCRbeta library. TCRdb redid the calling of the PCR reads with MiXCR, one entry per CDR3 protein. Among approximately 520,000 distinct CDR3 sequences listed, about 31% were seen once. The sequencing here drew on PBMCs from the stem cell graft donor, taken from the stem cell graft. These receptors were obtained from a human donor who donated a stem cell graft to a child with aplastic anemia.

In its sample, this clonotype was seen a few times. The chain employs TRBV5-5 and TRBJ2-7; 7 positions agree with TRBD1. Germline V gives CDR1 SGHKS, CDR2 YYEKEE (reference sequence). The CDR3 consists of 15 residues. The junction had 5 bases not matched to a gene; V was cut back by 0 bases and J by 2 bases. CDR3 DNA: TGTGCCAGCAGCTTGGAGCGGACAGGAGCCTACGAGCAGTACTTC. Encoded protein: CASSLERTGAYEQYF.

This clonotype came up a few times. The rearrangement links TRBV5-1 to TRBJ2-3; perhaps D is TRBD1 or TRBD2 (5 bases each). Trimming removed 0 bases at V and 0 bases at J, with 8 bases between. The length of the CDR3 is 15 residues. Germline assignment: CDR1 SGHRS and CDR2 YFSETQ. Here the CDR3 reads CASSLGEGSTDTQYF. The DNA for the CDR3 is TGCGCCAGCAGCTTGGGAGAGGGGAGCACAGATACGCAGTATTTT.

The chain couples TRBV7-2 to TRBJ1-2; D perhaps matches TRBD1 (5 bases). V gave up 5 bases and J gave up 0 bases, with 16 bases separating them. Germline V gene lookup returns CDR1 SGHTA and CDR2 FQGNSA. The CDR3 loop spans 16 amino acids. The CDR3 DNA follows: TGTGCCAGCAGCCACGTGGGGGTAGGCGCTAACTATGGCTACACCTTC. Protein sequence: CASSHVGVGANYGYTF.

The V call is TRBV18, the J call TRBJ2-7; D possibly corresponds to TRBD2 (5 bases). Trimming took 4 bases from V and 7 from J, leaving 17 bases between them. CDR1 and CDR2 from the germline V gene are KGHSH and LQKENI. CDR3 size: 14 residues. The CDR3 loop is CASSLTPGLEEQYV. As DNA, the CDR3 is TGTGCCAGCTCACTAACGCCCGGACTCGAGGAGCAGTACGTC.

This chain connects TRBV7-2 to TRBJ2-7; TRBD2 matches at 10 bases. The germline CDR1 and CDR2 sequences are SGHTA and FQGNSA. The CDR3 has 14 residues. Trimming took 0 bases from V and 11 from J; bases not matched to a gene: 7. This CDR3 is CASSLAGLAAEEYF. The CDR3, as DNA: TGTGCCAGCAGCTTAGCCGGACTAGCGGCAGAGGAGTACTTC.

The chain employs TRBV27 and TRBJ2-3; maybe TRBD2 (6 bases). V lost 6 bases to trimming and J lost 3 bases, with 13 bases between them. Germline V gene data show CDR1 as MNHEY and CDR2 as SMNVEV (reference sequence). The CDR3 consists of 14 residues. The CDR3 DNA is TGTGCCAGCAGCCAGACTAGGAAGACAGATACGCAGTATTTT. Translation gives CASSQTRKTDTQYF.

V gene TRBV19 combines with J gene TRBJ1-1; 9 bases are shared with TRBD1. This CDR3 is built from 15 residues. Germline CDR1 and CDR2: LNHDA and SQIVND (reference sequence). The junction had 9 bases not matched to a gene; V was cut back by 5 bases and J by 5 bases. CDR3 in DNA: TGTGCCAGTAGTCCTTCGGACAGGGGAGGGACTGAAGCTTTCTTT. Protein product: CASSPSDRGGTEAFF.

As regards this clonotype: A read error is possible here, since a much larger clone lies one base away. The rearrangement uses TRBV6-1 and TRBJ2-1, with D unresolved. CDR3 size: 15 residues. Looked up from germline, CDR1 is MNHNS and CDR2 is SASEGT. V lost 6 bases to trimming and J lost 7 bases, with 19 bases between them. CDR3 DNA: TGTGCCAGCAGCCGGACCCTCCTTTTGAATAATGAGCAGTTCTTC. This translates into CASSRTLLLNNEQFF.

Only a few counts were recorded for this clonotype. V gene TRBV19 combines with J gene TRBJ2-4; no reliable D call. This CDR3 region has 17 residues. Trimming pared 1 base from V and 1 base from J, leaving 14 bases between. Germline CDR1 reads LNHDA; CDR2 reads SQIVND (reference sequence). CDR3 DNA: TGTGCCAGTAGTATAGCCGGGTCTAGAACGGCCAAAAACATTCAGTACTTC. Protein product: CASSIAGSRTAKNIQYF.

The rearrangement links TRBV12-3 or TRBV12-4 to TRBJ2-5; 10 bases are a match to TRBD2. The CDR3 loop spans 17 amino acids. V was pared by 4 bases and J by 1 base, with 9 bases of the junction left unmatched. For the CDR3, the DNA is TGTGCCAGCAGTTCGGGACTAGCGCGAGTCCCCCAAGAGACCCAGTACTTC. Its translation is CASSSGLARVPQETQYF.

The chain recombines TRBV7-2 with TRBJ1-1; the match to TRBD1 covers 7 bases. The J segment lost 4 bases and the V segment lost 3 bases, leaving 8 bases of the junction unmatched. Germline CDR1 reads SGHTA; CDR2 reads FQGNSA. CDR3 length: 15 amino acids. The chain's CDR3 is CASSFPRGEGTEAFF. The CDR3 DNA sequence: TGTGCCAGCAGCTTCCCCAGGGGGGAAGGCACTGAAGCTTTCTTT. Looking up the rest from reference TRBV7-2 and TRBJ1-1 gives the full variable domain: GAGVSQSPSNKVTEKGKDVELRCDPISGHTALYWYRQSLGQGLEFLIYFQGNSAPDKSGLPSDRFSAERTGGSVSTLTIQRTQQEDSAVYLCASSFPRGEGTEAFFGQGTRLTVV.

The chain is built from TRBV18 and TRBJ1-1; possibly TRBD1 for D (5 bases). With 1 base removed from V and 1 base from J, the gap between germline ends came to 16 bases. The CDR3 is made up of 17 amino acids. Germline V lookup: CDR1 KGHSH, CDR2 LQKENI. This CDR3 reads CASSPRGTAGTNTEAFF. The CDR3 DNA follows: TGTGCCAGCTCACCACGTGGGACCGCGGGGACGAACACTGAAGCTTTCTTT.

This clonotype was seen only a few times. The chain is built from TRBV12-3 or TRBV12-4 and TRBJ2-3; D is possibly TRBD2 (6 bases). V lost 5 bases and J 1 base, leaving 13 bases between the germline ends. There are 15 residues in the CDR3. The CDR3 DNA reads as TGTGCCAGCAGTACATCAAGCGGGCGCACAGATACGCAGTATTTT. Translation: CASSTSSGRTDTQYF.

CDR3 residues: CAISESPLSGTDTQYF. The CDR3 DNA reads TGTGCCATCAGTGAGTCCCCCCTCTCGGGGACAGATACGCAGTATTTT. This chain connects TRBV10-3 to TRBJ2-3; D is possibly TRBD2 (5 bases). V was cut by 0 bases and J by 3 bases, with 13 bases left in between. This CDR3 has 16 amino acids. Germline V gene data show CDR1 as ENHRY and CDR2 as SYGVKD.

This chain joins TRBV7-2 and TRBJ2-2; TRBD2 matches at 11 bases. CDR3 length: 15 amino acids. The trim removed 1 base at V and 8 bases at J, leaving 3 bases unmatched. The V gene's germline CDR1 is SGHTA and CDR2 FQGNSA. In DNA, the CDR3 is TGTGCCAGCAGCTTAGAGGGACTAGCGGTAGGGGAGCTGTTTTTT. Translating gives CASSLEGLAVGELFF.

This chain joins TRBV7-8 and TRBJ2-1; D is tentatively TRBD1 or TRBD2 (5 bases each). Germline assignment: CDR1 SGHVS and CDR2 FQNEAQ. The CDR3 sequence is 13 residues long. Trimming pared 4 bases from V and 10 bases from J, leaving 14 bases between. The CDR3 region is CASSSAAGTEQFF. The CDR3, as DNA: TGTGCCAGCAGCTCCGCTGCAGGGACCGAGCAGTTCTTC.

This clonotype appeared many times. The chain uses TRBV6-5 and TRBJ2-5; D is uncertain. V was pared by 2 bases and J by 0 bases, with 10 bases between. This CDR3 contains 15 residues. Germline V gene lookup returns CDR1 MNHEY and CDR2 SVGAGI. CDR3 region: CASSYSPRDQETQYF. The CDR3 nucleotides read TGTGCCAGCAGTTACAGCCCCCGGGACCAAGAGACCCAGTACTTC.

V is TRBV12-3 or TRBV12-4 and J is TRBJ1-5; a possible D gene is TRBD1 (5 bases). The CDR3 consists of 16 residues. Trimming cost V 2 bases and J 3 bases, with 14 bases left between them. CDR3 loop: CASSLTWVGTNQPQHF. Here the CDR3 DNA reads TGTGCCAGCAGTTTAACCTGGGTAGGGACCAATCAGCCCCAGCATTTT.

This clonotype was observed a handful of times. This chain links TRBV7-9 with TRBJ1-2; D unclear. The ends were cut back, 1 base at V and 8 bases at J, with 11 bases in the middle. The germline V gene encodes CDR1 SEHNR and CDR2 FQNEAQ (reference sequence). The CDR3 has 13 amino acids. This chain's CDR3 is CASSLVFREGYTF. For the CDR3, the DNA is TGTGCCAGCAGCTTAGTTTTCCGGGAAGGCTACACCTTC.

This clonotype was picked up a small number of times. The chain has TRBV4-3 and TRBJ2-3, with a possible D match to TRBD2 (6 bases). This CDR3 is built from 15 residues. V gave up 2 bases and J gave up 3 bases, with 12 bases separating them. Germline CDR1 reads LGHNA; CDR2 reads YSLEER. CDR3: CASSQSGRGTDTQYF. The CDR3 nucleotides read TGCGCCAGCAGCCAATCCGGGAGAGGTACAGATACGCAGTATTTT.

This clonotype was observed a handful of times. J is TRBJ1-1 and V is TRBV6-5; D not certain. This CDR3 is 17 amino acids long. V was pared by 4 bases and J by 1 base, with 19 bases between. Germline V gene sequence: CDR1 MNHEY, CDR2 SVGAGI. The CDR3 region is CASSFLKSHPGNTEAFF. The CDR3, as DNA: TGTGCCAGCAGTTTCCTCAAGTCTCACCCGGGGAACACTGAAGCTTTCTTT.

This clonotype was seen only a few times. The chain is built from TRBV9 and TRBJ2-1, with 7 nucleotides matching TRBD2. V trimming: 1 base; J trimming: 6 bases; junction bases outside the gene matches: 7. This CDR3 spans 15 amino acids. Germline V gene lookup returns CDR1 SGDLS and CDR2 YYNGEE. CDR3 in amino acids: CASSVTAGVVNEQFF. CDR3 coding DNA: TGTGCCAGCAGCGTAACGGCGGGAGTCGTCAATGAGCAGTTCTTC.